Listed here are 9 T cell receptor beta chains from one sample, sequenced in a study of blood T cell repertoires in COVID-19. The protocol was immunoSEQ multiplex PCR, while the TCRdb copy is restricted to in-frame clones and leaves out a portion. The repertoire holds about 64,000 clones, with roughly 88% as singletons. Sequencing was performed on peripheral blood. Every receptor here comes from a human donor in a cohort sampled during active COVID-19.

V and J are TRBV18 and TRBJ2-7; the D is unclear. CDR1 and CDR2 from the germline V gene are KGHSH and LQKENI. V lost 1 base, J lost 3 bases, and 7 bases lay in between. The length of the CDR3 is 13 residues. CDR3 protein: CASSPLTGYEQYF. DNA for the CDR3: TGTGCCAGCTCACCACTCACCGGCTACGAGCAGTACTTC.

This rearrangement joins TRBV19 to TRBJ2-3, with D possibly being TRBD1 (6 bases). This CDR3 contains 15 residues. V was trimmed by 4 bases and J by 0 bases, leaving 11 bases between them. Germline values: CDR1 LNHDA, CDR2 SQIVND (reference sequence). The CDR3 bases are TGTGCCAGTAGTAGAGGGGGTCCTAGCACAGATACGCAGTATTTT. Amino acid sequence: CASSRGGPSTDTQYF.

The J gene is TRBJ2-5, the V gene TRBV12-3 or TRBV12-4; 7 bases are a match to TRBD1. The CDR3 is 13 residues long. V shed 5 bases and J 4 bases; nucleotides not matched to a gene: 4. The CDR3 sequence: CASSPDRVETQYF. The CDR3 coding sequence is TGTGCCAGCAGTCCCGACAGGGTAGAGACCCAGTACTTC.

The chain combines TRBV18 with TRBJ2-2; TRBD2 might be the D (6 bases). With 6 bases removed from V and 3 bases from J, the gap between germline ends came to 17 bases. Germline V gives CDR1 KGHSH, CDR2 LQKENI. The CDR3 loop spans 16 amino acids. CDR3 sequence (DNA): TGTGCCAGCTCTCTAGGACTAATTGGGGACACCGGGGAGCTGTTTTTT. Translation: CASSLGLIGDTGELFF. The full variable domain, completed using reference TRBV18 and TRBJ2-2, is NAGVMQNPRHLVRRRGQEARLRCSPMKGHSHVYWYRQLPEEGLKFMVYLQKENIIDESGMPKERFSAEFPKEGPSILRIQQVVRGDSAAYFCASSLGLIGDTGELFFGEGSRLTVL.

The chain combines TRBV11-3 with TRBJ2-7; 14 positions match TRBD2. The CDR3 runs to 18 residues. Unmatched junction bases numbered 10, after V lost 3 bases and J lost 3 bases. Per germline, CDR1 SGHNT and CDR2 YENEEA. In nucleotides, the CDR3 is TGTGCCAGCAGCTTGAGCGGGACTAGCGGGAGTAATCTCTACGAGCAGTACTTC. Its translation: CASSLSGTSGSNLYEQYF.

The chain couples TRBV7-2 to TRBJ2-5, with D possibly being TRBD2 (6 bases). V was pared by 1 base and J by 4 bases, with 10 bases between. This CDR3 is built from 14 residues. Per germline, CDR1 SGHTA and CDR2 FQGNSA. CDR3 bases: TGTGCCAGCAGCTTAGGGGGGGACTTAGAGACCCAGTACTTC. Its translation: CASSLGGDLETQYF.

J is TRBJ2-7 and V is TRBV5-1; 10 positions agree with TRBD2. This CDR3 spans 16 amino acids. With 3 bases clipped from V and 5 bases from J, the junction kept 11 bases outside the gene matches. Germline V gene lookup returns CDR1 SGHRS and CDR2 YFSETQ. CDR3 nucleotides: TGCGCCAGCAGCTCGAGACTAGCGGGTTTCAGCGACGAGCAGTACTTC. It is translated as CASSSRLAGFSDEQYF.

The chain is built from TRBV7-9 and TRBJ1-5; 7 nucleotides agree with TRBD1. The CDR3 totals 16 residues. CDR1 is SEHNR, CDR2 FQNEAQ, per germline (reference sequence). With V trimmed by 4 bases and J by 0 bases, 6 bases remained unmatched. The CDR3 loop reads CASSSGTENSNQPQHF. The CDR3, as DNA: TGTGCCAGCAGCTCGGGGACAGAAAATAGCAATCAGCCCCAGCATTTT.

This clone was seen just once. The chain uses TRBV5-4 and TRBJ1-2; a possible D gene is TRBD1 (6 bases). The V gene's germline CDR1 is SGHNT and CDR2 YYREEE (reference sequence). The V end was cut by 5 bases, the J end by 2 bases, with 13 bases between. CDR3 length: 14 residues. CDR3 sequence reads: CASRPPDRNYGYTF. The CDR3 coding sequence is TGTGCCAGCAGACCCCCGGACAGAAACTATGGCTACACCTTC. The full variable domain, its missing parts supplied by reference TRBV5-4 and TRBJ1-2, is ETGVTQSPTHLIKTRGQQVTLRCSSQSGHNTVSWYQQALGQGPQFIFQYYREEENGRGNFPPRFSGLQFPNYSSELNVNALELDDSALYLCASRPPDRNYGYTFGSGTRLTVV.